This entry lists 2 T cell receptor beta chains sequenced from one sample in a study of blood T cell repertoires in COVID-19. Libraries were prepared by immunoSEQ multiplex PCR; TCRdb keeps only in-frame clonotypes and omits some of them. The table shows nearly 95,000 clones, with about 90% occurring only once. The sequenced material came from peripheral blood. These receptors all stem from a human donor with active COVID-19. The donor label of this sample is uncertain.

V and J are TRBV29-1 and TRBJ2-5; 8 bases align to TRBD2. The junction had 11 bases not matched to a gene; V was cut back by 0 bases and J by 14 bases. Germline V gene lookup returns CDR1 SQVTM and CDR2 ANQGSEA. The CDR3 totals 13 residues. Written as DNA, the CDR3 is TGCAGCGTTGAAGAAAGTCTCGCGGGGGGCATCTACTTC. Amino acids: CSVEESLAGGIYF.

This clone occurred once. The J gene is TRBJ1-3, the V gene TRBV6-5; D uncertain. This CDR3 contains 15 residues. V lost 5 bases and J lost 0, with 11 bases in between. From germline, CDR1 is MNHEY and CDR2 SVGAGI. Written as DNA, the CDR3 is TGTGCCAGCAGTAGGCAGGCTTCCTCTGGAAACACCATATATTTT. Protein product: CASSRQASSGNTIYF.